One sample yielded the 5 T cell receptor beta chains listed below, sequenced in a study of beta chain features in type 1 diabetes (dated by TCRdb to between 2018 and 2020). The method behind the library was the immunoSEQ multiplex PCR assay. The entire isolated RNA was reverse transcribed using the High Capacity cDNA Reverse Transcription Kit, and thus expressed TCRB transcripts were sequenced. Sourced from immuneACCESS, this table was stored by TCRdb with only in-frame sequences that have V and J called. A share of the clones is absent; for the studies checked, an unresolved V gene accounts for under half, and the remainder has no known explanation. The sample yields a few hundred thousand clones; 14% were counted once. The biggest ten clones account for more than 6.5% of the sample. Sequenced input: central memory CD4+ T cells from blood. Receptors originate from a man younger than 40 in good health.

This sequence joins TRBV5-4 and TRBJ1-2; no definite D call. The V end was cut by 4 bases, the J end by 7 bases, with 11 bases between. The germline CDR1 and CDR2 sequences are SGHNT and YYREEE (reference sequence). The length of the CDR3 is 12 residues. The CDR3 sequence: CASSQDQGGYTF. CDR3 nucleotides: TGTGCCAGCAGCCAAGATCAAGGTGGCTACACCTTC.

The chain recombines TRBV5-5 with TRBJ1-4; D is uncertain. Germline assignment: CDR1 SGHKS and CDR2 YYEKEE (reference sequence). The CDR3 consists of 14 residues. Trimming cost V 0 bases and J 8 bases, with 11 bases left between them. CDR3 loop: CASSLVRVGEKLFF. The CDR3 nucleotides are TGTGCCAGCAGCTTGGTCCGGGTTGGGGAAAAACTGTTTTTT.

In DNA, the CDR3 is TGCAGCGCCGGCGGAGGGACAGGGATGGGTACGCAGTATTTT. Protein: CSAGGGTGMGTQYF. The rearrangement links TRBV29-1 to TRBJ2-3, with TRBD1 matching over 9 bases. This CDR3 has 14 residues. Germline V gene lookup returns CDR1 SQVTM and CDR2 ANQGSEA. Trimming at V came to 7 bases and at J to 8 bases, leaving 13 bases not matched to a gene.

This clone has just one count. V and J are TRBV11-2 and TRBJ1-2; 7 nucleotides match TRBD1. Germline CDR1 and CDR2: SGHAT and FQNNGV. J gave up 0 bases and V 1 base, and 5 bases lay outside the gene matches. This CDR3 has 16 amino acids. The chain's CDR3 is CASSLAGTATNYGYTF. CDR3 sequence (DNA): TGTGCCAGCAGCTTAGCCGGGACAGCTACTAACTATGGCTACACCTTC.

This sequence joins TRBV6-1 and TRBJ2-3; D uncertain. Trimming removed 5 bases from V and 4 bases from J, with 4 bases in between. This CDR3 has 11 amino acids. Germline V CDR1 and CDR2: MNHNS, SASEGT. The CDR3: CASSSADTQYF. In DNA, the CDR3 is TGTGCCAGCAGTTCTGCAGATACGCAGTATTTT.